This TCR beta chain was recovered during a study of blood T cell repertoires in COVID-19. Per the original data handling: Amplification with reference gene primers provided the estimates of nucleated cell counts. Assay used: immunoSEQ multiplex PCR; TCRdb lists only in-frame clones, some missing. Clone size and the V and J calls come from that table; the DNA yielded D and trimming. Of tens of thousands of clones listed, about 80% were seen once; the top ten hold roughly 9.3%. The V segment lost 6 bases and the J segment 4 bases; nucleotides outside the gene matches: 2. Per the germline V gene, CDR1 is SNHLY and CDR2 is FYNNEI. This CDR3 has 13 amino acids. Many counts were recorded for this clone.

This sequence originates from an elderly man with COVID-19, enrolled during active disease. Source material: peripheral blood. J is TRBJ1-5 and V is TRBV2, with 8 positions matching TRBD1. The chain's CDR3 is CASRWTGNQPQHF. CDR3 bases: TGTGCCAGCAGATGGACAGGGAATCAGCCCCAGCATTTT.